The 23 T cell receptor beta chains below all came from one sample that was sequenced in a study of T cells in Graves' hyperthyroidism and ophthalmopathy (dated by TCRdb to between 2018 and 2020). The library was made by multiplex PCR. The sequencer was an Illumina HiSeq 2000. Amplification of TCR beta CDR3 regions was carried out from RNA transcripts. The first round of RT-PCR for the TCR CDR3 was performed with the HTBI primer set and the Qiagen OneStep RT-PCR kit. TCRdb reanalyzed the raw reads on its own, using fastp at Q25 for trimming and MiXCR for clone calling, and kept in-frame beta chains. CDR3 protein sequences are deduplicated, and each keeps its most common genes and DNA. This sample gives roughly 500,000 distinct CDR3 sequences in total; approximately 25% of them show up just once. The biggest ten clones account for roughly 12% of the sample. The sequencing input was blood. These receptors all stem from a woman aged 30 to 39 with Graves' ophthalmopathy.

The CDR3 nucleotides are TGTGCCAGCAGCCTTGGACAGGGGTGGTTTCTAGCTTTCTTT. Encoded protein: CASSLGQGWFLAFF. The chain employs TRBV7-2 and TRBJ1-1, with 9 positions matching TRBD1. The germline V gene encodes CDR1 SGHTA and CDR2 FQGNSA. The CDR3 covers 14 residues. J was trimmed by 10 bases and V by 5 bases; bases with no gene match: 11.

The rearrangement uses TRBV12-3 or TRBV12-4 and TRBJ2-7; TRBD1 matches 7 bases. This CDR3 spans 13 amino acids. Unmatched junction bases numbered 5, after V lost 3 bases and J lost 6 bases. The CDR3: CASSFTTGSEQYF. The CDR3 region has the DNA TGTGCCAGCAGTTTCACGACAGGGAGCGAGCAGTACTTC.

This clonotype appeared many times. The chain is built from TRBV6-5 and TRBJ1-1, with D perhaps matching TRBD1 (5 bases). CDR3 length: 13 amino acids. The V and J ends lost 7 bases and 2 bases respectively, with 11 bases between them. CDR1 MNHEY and CDR2 SVGAGI come from the germline V gene. The CDR3 sequence is CASTSGINTEAFF. CDR3 nucleotide sequence: TGTGCCAGCACTTCAGGGATTAACACTGAAGCTTTCTTT.

Of note for this clonotype: Since a much larger clone is just one base distant, this may be a read error. The chain is built from TRBV4-1 and TRBJ1-1, with TRBD1 matching over 10 bases. V shed 4 bases, J shed 4 bases, and the junction held 12 bases outside the gene matches. From germline, CDR1 is MGHRA and CDR2 YSYEKL. This CDR3 contains 17 residues. This CDR3 reads CASSPTGTGVWSTEAFF. CDR3 sequence (DNA): TGCGCCAGCAGCCCGACAGGGACAGGGGTCTGGAGCACTGAAGCTTTCTTT.

This clonotype was counted ten times or more. The chain uses TRBV11-2 and TRBJ1-5; D possibly corresponds to TRBD1 (5 bases). V was shortened by 1 base and J by 7 bases, with 11 bases between the two germline ends. The CDR3 is 14 amino acids. CDR1 is SGHAT, CDR2 FQNNGV, per germline. The CDR3 loop reads CASSLVQGGQPQHF. CDR3 nucleotides: TGTGCCAGCAGCTTAGTCCAGGGTGGGCAGCCCCAGCATTTT.

This clonotype showed up just a few times. This chain connects TRBV19 to TRBJ1-1; TRBD1 matches 7 bases. The germline CDR1 and CDR2 sequences are LNHDA and SQIVND (reference sequence). This CDR3 spans 13 amino acids. V trimming: 2 bases; J trimming: 8 bases; junction bases outside the gene matches: 5. The CDR3 here is CASSIHRGSEAFF. The CDR3 DNA is TGTGCCAGTAGTATACACAGGGGTTCGGAAGCTTTCTTT. Full variable domain (remainder filled in from reference TRBV19 and TRBJ1-1): DGGITQSPKYLFRKEGQNVTLSCEQNLNHDAMYWYRQDPGQGLRLIYYSQIVNDFQKGDIAEGYSVSREKKESFPLTVTSAQKNPTAFYLCASSIHRGSEAFFGQGTRLTVV.

This clonotype has just a few counts. This chain uses TRBV2 with TRBJ2-2; TRBD1 agrees at 7 bases. The CDR3 has 14 amino acids. With 7 bases clipped from V and 0 bases from J, the junction kept 2 bases outside the gene matches. Per the germline V gene, CDR1 is SNHLY and CDR2 is FYNNEI. The CDR3 DNA is TGTGCCAGCAAAGGGACAGCGAACACCGGGGAGCTGTTTTTT. It encodes CASKGTANTGELFF.

This clonotype was detected ten times or more. This chain links TRBV29-1 with TRBJ1-2; D gene ambiguous. V lost 4 bases, J lost 1 base, and 7 bases lay in between. There are 12 residues in the CDR3. CDR1 SQVTM and CDR2 ANQGSEA come from the germline V gene. The CDR3, as DNA: TGCAGCGTTGCGGGGTTTAACTATGGCTACACCTTC. This sequence encodes CSVAGFNYGYTF.

The chain employs TRBV6-5 and TRBJ1-2; TRBD1 matches at 7 bases. Germline V gene sequence: CDR1 MNHEY, CDR2 SVGAGI. CDR3 length: 15 amino acids. V was pared by 4 bases and J by 6 bases, with 11 bases of the junction left unmatched. The CDR3 DNA sequence: TGTGCCAGCAGTTCCACCTTAACAGGGGCCCATGGCTACACCTTC. It encodes CASSSTLTGAHGYTF.

This clonotype was seen at least ten times. The chain couples TRBV12-3 or TRBV12-4 to TRBJ1-2; 8 positions match TRBD1. The J segment lost 9 bases and the V segment lost 5 bases, leaving 14 bases of the junction unmatched. CDR3 size: 15 residues. DNA for the CDR3: TGTGCCAGCAGTAAATTTCAGGGGGCCGCTGTTCGCTACACCTTC. Its translation is CASSKFQGAAVRYTF.

This chain joins TRBV28 and TRBJ2-2, with 7 bases fitting TRBD2. V gave up 1 base and J gave up 5 bases; unmatched junction bases: 22. CDR1 and CDR2 from the germline V gene are MDHEN and SYDVKM. The CDR3 is 21 residues long. The CDR3 protein is CASSLSKAGGSLSVRTGELFF. CDR3 DNA: TGTGCCAGCAGTTTATCTAAAGCAGGCGGGAGTCTAAGCGTTCGTACCGGGGAGCTGTTTTTT.

The sample holds many counts of this clonotype. The J gene is TRBJ2-5, the V gene TRBV11-2, with D perhaps assigned TRBD1 or TRBD2 (6 bases each). The germline V gene has CDR1 SGHAT and CDR2 FQNNGV. V lost 2 bases to trimming and J lost 3 bases, with 16 bases between them. CDR3 length: 16 residues. DNA for the CDR3: TGTGCCAGCAGCTTAATCGGGGGCGCGAAGGAAGAGACCCAGTACTTC. Residues: CASSLIGGAKEETQYF.

This clonotype was seen at least ten times. The chain links TRBV7-8 to TRBJ1-1; unclear D gene. Trimming took off 1 base at V and 6 bases at J, with 3 bases between the two ends. The germline V gene has CDR1 SGHVS and CDR2 FQNEAQ. The CDR3 extends over 11 amino acids. CDR3 residues: CASSLDSEAFF. In DNA, the CDR3 is TGTGCCAGCAGCTTAGATTCTGAAGCTTTCTTT.

In its sample, this clonotype was seen a few times. The chain links TRBV11-3 to TRBJ2-7; 8 nucleotides align to TRBD1. V was clipped by 5 bases and J by 5 bases; unmatched bases: 8. The CDR3 runs to 14 residues. The germline V gene has CDR1 SGHNT and CDR2 YENEEA. CDR3 bases: TGTGCCAGCAGCGATGGGACAGGCCTTGACGAGCAGTACTTC. It yields the protein CASSDGTGLDEQYF.

Turning to this clonotype: A read error may produce the germline difference seen at one junction end. The V and J genes are TRBV9 and TRBJ2-2, with D perhaps assigned TRBD1 or TRBD2 (5 bases each). The CDR3 consists of 15 residues. Germline-derived CDR1 and CDR2 are SGDLS and YYNGEE. This CDR3 reads CTSSVMGDNTGELFF. CDR3 nucleotide sequence: TGTACCAGCAGCGTAATGGGGGATAACACCGGGGAGCTGTTTTTT.

This clonotype was seen many times. The chain links TRBV7-2 to TRBJ1-1, with D unresolved. The CDR3 runs to 11 residues. The ends were cut back, 1 base at V and 11 bases at J, with 8 bases in the middle. Germline V gene data show CDR1 as SGHTA and CDR2 as FQGNSA. CDR3 coding DNA: TGTGCCAGCAGCTTAGACTCCCGGGCTTTCTTT. Translation gives CASSLDSRAFF.

CDR3 nucleotides: TGTGCCAGCAGACGAACAGGGGCCGGTGGAAACACCATATATTTT. It yields the protein CASRRTGAGGNTIYF. The gene calls are TRBV12-3 or TRBV12-4 and TRBJ1-3, with 7 bases lining up with TRBD1. This CDR3 is 15 amino acids long. The V and J ends lost 6 bases and 3 bases, in that order; junction bases with no gene match: 8.

Concerning this clonotype: Its ends do not fully match the called genes, so a read error is possible. V gene TRBV5-1 combines with J gene TRBJ2-5, with 7 bases matching TRBD2. The CDR3 sequence is 14 residues long. Germline V lookup: CDR1 SGHRS, CDR2 YFSETQ. DNA for the CDR3: TGCGCCAGCAGCCCGGGGGGTCACGAAGATACCCAGTACTTC. The encoded protein is CASSPGGHEDTQYF.

This clonotype was counted many times. V is TRBV6-5 and J is TRBJ1-5; 11 bases are shared with TRBD1. The V gene end was trimmed by 5 bases and the J gene end by 0 bases; junction bases not matched to a gene: 3. Germline CDR1 is MNHEY and CDR2 is SVGAGI. This CDR3 comprises 16 residues. This CDR3 reads CASSRDRGDSNQPQHF. In nucleotides, the CDR3 is TGTGCCAGCAGTCGGGACAGGGGGGATAGCAATCAGCCCCAGCATTTT.

This clonotype has a count of ten or more. V and J are TRBV6-5 and TRBJ1-3; 7 bases align to TRBD1. After removal of 0 bases from V and 2 bases from J, the junction contained 4 bases not matched to a gene. Germline V gene sequence: CDR1 MNHEY, CDR2 SVGAGI. This CDR3 comprises 16 residues. CDR3 nucleotides: TGTGCCAGCAGTTACTCGGGGACAGTGCCTGGAAACACCATATATTTT. It specifies CASSYSGTVPGNTIYF.

This clonotype came up a few times. This sequence joins TRBV7-2 and TRBJ1-5, with 7 bases lining up with TRBD1. The trim removed 5 bases at V and 2 bases at J, leaving 6 bases unmatched. CDR3 size: 15 residues. Germline V gene lookup returns CDR1 SGHTA and CDR2 FQGNSA. DNA of the CDR3: TGTGCCAGCAGCGCCAGGGGGGTTGGCAATCAGCCCCAGCATTTT. Encoded protein: CASSARGVGNQPQHF.

This clonotype is a singleton in its sample. The junction and the germline gene differ at one end; a read error may be behind it. The DNA of the CDR3 is TGTGCTAGCAGGGCCGAGTCAACCCAGTACTTC. Residues: CASRAESTQYF. The chain links TRBV6-5 to TRBJ2-5; weak D call: TRBD1 (5 bases). This CDR3 is 11 amino acids long. Germline V lookup: CDR1 MNHEY, CDR2 SVGAGI.

This clonotype came up a few times. V is TRBV19 and J is TRBJ2-1, with 10 bases identical to TRBD1. CDR3 length equals 17 residues. V trimming: 5 bases; J trimming: 4 bases; junction bases outside the gene matches: 11. Germline CDR1 is LNHDA and CDR2 is SQIVND (reference sequence). CDR3 loop: CASSLQTGGNIYNEQFF. The CDR3, as DNA: TGTGCCAGTAGTCTCCAGACAGGGGGCAATATATACAATGAGCAGTTCTTC.